A single sample is the source of the 8 T cell receptor beta chains below, sequenced in a study of blood T cell repertoires in COVID-19. The repertoire was sequenced with immunoSEQ multiplex PCR; TCRdb's copy has only in-frame clones and lacks some. The sample includes about 150,000 clones, roughly 90% of them seen just once. Input material: PBMCs or T cells enriched from blood (not recorded which). These receptor sequences come from a woman between 50 and 59 years old who had recovered from COVID-19.

V usage is TRBV9 and J usage is TRBJ2-3, with TRBD2 identical over 12 bases. Germline V CDR1 and CDR2: SGDLS, YYNGEE. The CDR3 sequence is 15 residues long. J was trimmed by 1 base and V by 4 bases; bases with no gene match: 1. This CDR3 reads CASSRLAGGTDTQYF. Written as DNA, the CDR3 is TGTGCCAGCAGCAGACTAGCGGGAGGCACAGATACGCAGTATTTT. Variable domain in full (rest from reference TRBV9 and TRBJ2-3): DSGVTQTPKHLITATGQRVTLRCSPRSGDLSVYWYQQSLDQGLQFLIQYYNGEERAKGNILERFSAQQFPDLHSELNLSSLELGDSALYFCASSRLAGGTDTQYFGPGTRLTVL.

This clone was found once. The gene calls are TRBV4-2 and TRBJ2-3, with 10 nucleotides matching TRBD2. This CDR3 spans 17 amino acids. V was pared by 3 bases and J by 0 bases, with 6 bases of the junction left unmatched. The germline CDR1 and CDR2 sequences are LGHNA and YNFKEQ. The CDR3 loop is CASSQRTSGVSTDTQYF. The CDR3, as DNA: TGTGCCAGCAGCCAGAGGACTAGCGGAGTAAGCACAGATACGCAGTATTTT.

The chain uses TRBV28 and TRBJ2-4; TRBD1 is a possible D gene (5 bases). The CDR3 loop spans 14 amino acids. CDR1 MDHEN and CDR2 SYDVKM come from the germline V gene. The V end lost 3 bases, the J end lost 6 bases, and 12 bases lay between the germline ends. Here the CDR3 reads CASSFWGTTNIQYF. DNA for the CDR3: TGTGCCAGCAGTTTTTGGGGCACAACAAACATTCAGTACTTC.

V usage is TRBV28 and J usage is TRBJ2-5, with D possibly being TRBD1 (6 bases). V shed 5 bases and J shed 2 bases, with 18 bases lying between them. CDR3 length: 16 amino acids. Germline V gene data show CDR1 as MDHEN and CDR2 as SYDVKM. The CDR3 region has the DNA TGTGCCAGCAGTGCCGCTGAGGACAGACCTCAAGAGACCCAGTACTTC. Translation: CASSAAEDRPQETQYF. The variable domain in full, completed from reference TRBV28 and TRBJ2-5, reads DVKVTQSSRYLVKRTGEKVFLECVQDMDHENMFWYRQDPGLGLRLIYFSYDVKMKEKGDIPEGYSVSREKKERFSLILESASTNQTSMYLCASSAAEDRPQETQYFGPGTRLLVL.

This chain joins TRBV29-1 and TRBJ1-2, with 9 bases identical to TRBD1. Trimming removed 2 bases from V and 7 bases from J; junction bases left unmatched: 11. The CDR3 extends over 15 amino acids. Germline V gives CDR1 SQVTM, CDR2 ANQGSEA. The CDR3 is CSVEPGQGTVVGYTF. The CDR3 DNA sequence: TGCAGCGTTGAACCGGGACAGGGAACGGTAGTTGGCTACACCTTC.

The gene calls are TRBV14 and TRBJ1-2; no reliable D call. V was shortened by 1 base and J by 7 bases, with 10 bases between the two germline ends. There are 13 residues in the CDR3. Germline V CDR1 and CDR2: SGHDN, FVKESK. In DNA, the CDR3 is TGTGCCAGCAGCCAAGTGGCCACGATTGGCTACACCTTC. Encoded protein: CASSQVATIGYTF.

This chain connects TRBV6-5 to TRBJ1-3; TRBD1 matches 7 bases. Losses at the gene ends were 3 bases for V and 2 bases for J; bases not matched to a gene: 4. Germline CDR1 is MNHEY and CDR2 is SVGAGI. This CDR3 contains 15 residues. CDR3 in amino acids: CASSYRGLPGNTIYF. DNA of the CDR3: TGTGCCAGCAGTTATAGGGGGCTACCTGGAAACACCATATATTTT.

V gene TRBV4-1 combines with J gene TRBJ2-5; possibly TRBD2 for D (5 bases). Trimming pared 4 bases from V and 4 bases from J, leaving 13 bases between. The CDR3 runs 14 residues. CDR1 and CDR2 (germline): MGHRA, YSYEKL. The CDR3 reads CASSLVTRGETQYF. DNA of the CDR3: TGCGCCAGCAGCCTGGTCACTAGAGGAGAGACCCAGTACTTC.